This T cell receptor beta chain was sequenced in a study of memory CD4+ T cells and cytomegalovirus serostatus. Study context: Donors were healthy Belgian adults, 10 or so CMV seropositive and 24 seronegative. The study, taken as a whole, reports: CD4+ memory repertoires contained about 40% of the roughly 160 reported CMV TCRbeta sequences.

Single viable CD3+CD4+CD8-CD45RO+ cells were sorted as the memory CD4+ T cells. Turning to this clone: No antigen is known for it.

The CDR3 extends over 17 amino acids. The V gene's germline CDR1 is MDHEN and CDR2 SYDVKM. The trim removed 6 bases at V and 5 bases at J, leaving 11 bases unmatched. Clones were read by immunoSEQ multiplex PCR, and TCRdb kept only the in-frame ones, dropping some. The sample records some 45,000 clones, about 74% being singletons. The material sequenced was memory CD4+ T cells from blood. The V and J genes are TRBV28 and TRBJ2-1, with 12 positions matching TRBD2. The receptor was isolated from an adult in good health and CMV-seropositive. The CDR3 sequence is CASSPTSGGIMNNEQFF. The CDR3 nucleotides are TGTGCCAGCAGCCCCACTAGCGGGGGGATAATGAACAATGAGCAGTTCTTC.